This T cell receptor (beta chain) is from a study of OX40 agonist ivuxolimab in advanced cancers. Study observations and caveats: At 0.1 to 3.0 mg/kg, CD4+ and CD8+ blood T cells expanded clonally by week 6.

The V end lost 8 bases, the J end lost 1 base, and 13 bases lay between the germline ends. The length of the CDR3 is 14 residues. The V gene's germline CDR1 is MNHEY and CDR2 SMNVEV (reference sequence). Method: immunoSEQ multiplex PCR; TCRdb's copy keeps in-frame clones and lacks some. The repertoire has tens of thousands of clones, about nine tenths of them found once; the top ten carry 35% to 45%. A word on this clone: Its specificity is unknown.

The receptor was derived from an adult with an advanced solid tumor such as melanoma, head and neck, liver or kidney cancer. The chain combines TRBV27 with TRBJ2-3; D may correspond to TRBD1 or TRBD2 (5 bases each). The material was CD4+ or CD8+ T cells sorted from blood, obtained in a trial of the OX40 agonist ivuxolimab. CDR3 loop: CASAIGGRTDTQYF. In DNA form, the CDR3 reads TGTGCCAGCGCTATTGGGGGTCGCACAGATACGCAGTATTTT.